The clone carrying this T cell receptor (beta chain) came up many times. Its antigen is currently unknown. With a J-beta primer mix and a sample-barcoded 5' primer, a second PCR ran about 7 to 12 cycles. TCRdb re-called the 5' RACE reads with MiXCR, one entry per CDR3 protein. The repertoire has more than 1,000,000 distinct CDR3 sequences, about 25% of them found once; the top ten carry 0.65% to 0.75%. This CDR3 region has 13 residues. Trimming shortened V by 3 bases and J by 2 bases, and 6 bases separated the two germline ends. Germline assignment: CDR1 MRHNA and CDR2 SNTAGT. This specimen belongs to a study of blood T cells in healthy people across ages. Study-wide results and limits: Older individuals had lower TCR beta diversity per million T cells (the decline was roughly linear).

The same sample was also studied in work on T cells of mothers and their children. That report notes: The study sampled a few healthy Caucasian mothers and their six children.

The J gene is TRBJ2-3, the V gene TRBV6-4; D is unclear. The TCR sequence derives from a girl aged 2 to 10 in good health. Sequenced material: blood. The CDR3 loop reads CASSEGPTDTQYF. The CDR3 nucleotides read TGTGCCAGCAGTGAGGGCCCCACAGATACGCAGTATTTT.